This T cell receptor (beta chain) was identified in a study of blood T cell repertoires in COVID-19. Study information: From the United States, Italy and Spain came samples of acute and convalescent COVID-19. In each case, the material was cDNA or gDNA derived from T cells, B-cell-depleted T cells, or PBMCs.

Germline V gives CDR1 LNHDA, CDR2 SQIVND (reference sequence). The V gene end was trimmed by 6 bases and the J gene end by 7 bases; junction bases not matched to a gene: 9. The CDR3 spans 14 residues. Produced via immunoSEQ multiplex PCR; TCRdb's table is partial and in-frame only. The table lists roughly 260,000 clones, more than 70% of them singletons. The receptor was derived from a woman aged 30 to 39 with COVID-19, enrolled during active disease. Input material: peripheral blood. J is TRBJ2-1 and V is TRBV19; 7 bases agree with TRBD2. As DNA, the CDR3 is TGTGCCAGTAGCCTCGAGGGAGGGGAGAATGAGCAGTTCTTC. Amino acids: CASSLEGGENEQFF. The whole variable domain, filled in from reference TRBV19 and TRBJ2-1, reads DGGITQSPKYLFRKEGQNVTLSCEQNLNHDAMYWYRQDPGQGLRLIYYSQIVNDFQKGDIAEGYSVSREKKESFPLTVTSAQKNPTAFYLCASSLEGGENEQFFGPGTRLTVL.